A single sample is the source of the 24 T cell receptor beta chains below, sequenced in a study of T-cell reconstitution after alpha-beta-depleted transplantation in children. The TCRbeta library was prepared with unique molecular identifiers. TCRdb itself ran the PCR reads through MiXCR, one entry per CDR3 protein. The data contain about 580,000 distinct CDR3 sequences, 23% of them singletons. The material was PBMCs, mostly from graft donor cells, obtained 360 days after TCRalphabeta/CD19-depleted stem cell transplant. All receptors come from a boy under two years old who had a stem cell transplant for acute myeloid leukemia, so the T cells may come from the graft donor.

This clonotype was recorded a few times. This CDR3 is CASSPQPMYEQYF. The DNA for the CDR3 is TGTGCCAGCAGCCCACAACCTATGTACGAGCAGTACTTC. The V call is TRBV7-2, the J call TRBJ2-7, with unresolved D. V lost 5 bases to trimming and J lost 4 bases, with 12 bases between them. This CDR3 is 13 amino acids long. Germline CDR1 is SGHTA and CDR2 is FQGNSA. Full variable domain (remainder filled in from reference TRBV7-2 and TRBJ2-7): GAGVSQSPSNKVTEKGKDVELRCDPISGHTALYWYRQSLGQGLEFLIYFQGNSAPDKSGLPSDRFSAERTGGSVSTLTIQRTQQEDSAVYLCASSPQPMYEQYFGPGTRLTVT.

The CDR3 region is CASSEYRAGKGEAFF. Written as DNA, the CDR3 is TGTGCCAGCAGTGAATATAGGGCAGGCAAGGGTGAAGCTTTCTTT. V is TRBV25-1 and J is TRBJ1-1; no firm D call. Germline CDR1 MGHDK, CDR2 SYGVNS. V shed 0 bases and J shed 7 bases, with 15 bases lying between them. The CDR3 has 15 amino acids.

In this sample, this clonotype turned up many times. The V and J genes are TRBV12-3 or TRBV12-4 and TRBJ2-1, with 7 bases matching TRBD1. Losses at the gene ends were 5 bases for V and 8 bases for J; bases not matched to a gene: 9. The CDR3 totals 14 residues. The CDR3 spells CASSRTGRVDEQFF. The CDR3, as DNA: TGTGCCAGCAGTCGGACAGGTAGGGTAGATGAGCAGTTCTTC.

The chain has TRBV20-1 and TRBJ1-1; D is ambiguous. The CDR3 is 11 residues long. Looked up from germline, CDR1 is DFQATT and CDR2 is SNEGSKA (reference sequence). The V gene lost 1 base and the J gene lost 5 bases, with 5 bases spanning the gap. For the CDR3, the DNA is TGCAGTGCTAGAGGTATGACTGAAGCTTTCTTT. This codes for CSARGMTEAFF.

This clonotype showed up many times. V gene TRBV25-1 combines with J gene TRBJ2-5; TRBD2 agrees at 7 bases. The germline gives CDR1 MGHDK, CDR2 SYGVNS. The CDR3 extends over 14 amino acids. V lost 6 bases and J lost 0; bases outside the gene matches: 4. CDR3: CASSDSGNQETQYF. The CDR3 coding sequence is TGTGCCAGCAGCGACAGCGGGAACCAAGAGACCCAGTACTTC.

This clonotype was observed many times. The chain has TRBV25-1 and TRBJ2-7; D not certain. V gave up 2 bases and J gave up 2 bases, with 7 bases separating them. The CDR3 length is 13 residues. Germline V gives CDR1 MGHDK, CDR2 SYGVNS. CDR3 bases: TGTGCCAGCAGTGAAGTTGGTCCCTACGAGCAGTACTTC. Protein product: CASSEVGPYEQYF.

This clonotype was picked up many times. The V call is TRBV15, the J call TRBJ2-3; D gene ambiguous. V lost 4 bases and J 1 base, leaving 9 bases between the germline ends. The V gene's germline CDR1 is LNHNV and CDR2 YYDKDF (reference sequence). CDR3 length equals 14 residues. CDR3 residues: CATSNRRGTDTQYF. CDR3 nucleotide sequence: TGTGCCACCAGCAACAGACGGGGCACAGATACGCAGTATTTT.

The rearrangement links TRBV12-3 or TRBV12-4 to TRBJ2-5; tentatively, D is TRBD1 (5 bases). This CDR3 spans 15 amino acids. V was cut by 4 bases and J by 5 bases, with 17 bases left in between. The DNA for the CDR3 is TGTGCCAGCAGTTCGGCGGCCCAGGGTACGGAGACCCAGTACTTC. Protein sequence: CASSSAAQGTETQYF.

The rearrangement joins TRBV7-3 to TRBJ2-7; 7 bases are a match to TRBD1. Trimming cost V 2 bases and J 2 bases; bases outside gene matches: 3. CDR1 is SGHTA, CDR2 FQGTGA, per germline. This CDR3 has 14 residues. The CDR3 loop reads CASSLFGTAYEQYF. The CDR3 nucleotides are TGTGCCAGCAGCTTATTCGGGACAGCCTACGAGCAGTACTTC.

The genes are TRBV4-3 and TRBJ2-7; TRBD1 aligns across 8 bases. The CDR3 is made up of 15 amino acids. In germline, CDR1 is LGHNA, CDR2 YSLEER. Trimming at V came to 1 base and at J to 5 bases, leaving 7 bases not matched to a gene. For the CDR3, the DNA is TGCGCCAGCAGCCAAGGACAGGGGCCGTCCAACGAGCAGTACTTC. Protein: CASSQGQGPSNEQYF.

Only a few counts were recorded for this clonotype. The J gene is TRBJ1-6, the V gene TRBV25-1; TRBD1 might be the D (6 bases). The germline V and J ends were trimmed by 8 bases and 9 bases, with 17 bases remaining between them. This CDR3 comprises 14 residues. Germline V gives CDR1 MGHDK, CDR2 SYGVNS. CDR3 in amino acids: CASRHPAGASPLHF. The CDR3 DNA sequence: TGTGCCAGCCGACACCCAGCGGGGGCTTCACCCCTCCACTTT.

The CDR3 spells CARSVCGTQYF. The DNA for the CDR3 is TGTGCCAGAAGCGTTTGTGGGACCCAGTACTTC. V is TRBV5-3 and J is TRBJ2-5; unclear D gene. TRBV5-3 qualifies as an ORF whose function is uncertain. The CDR3 totals 11 residues. Trimming stripped 4 bases from V and 7 bases from J, with 8 bases between.

The genes are TRBV7-2 and TRBJ2-5; 7 bases are a match to TRBD2. Germline V CDR1 and CDR2: SGHTA, FQGNSA. The junction had 9 bases not matched to a gene; V was cut back by 3 bases and J by 5 bases. This CDR3 has 15 residues. The CDR3, as DNA: TGTGCCAGCAGCTTCGTAAGACTAGCTCGGGAGACCCAGTACTTC. Protein sequence: CASSFVRLARETQYF.

This clonotype was observed many times. The gene calls are TRBV29-1 and TRBJ1-2, with TRBD1 as a possible D gene (6 bases). This CDR3 region has 11 residues. Germline V gene lookup returns CDR1 SQVTM and CDR2 ANQGSEA. Between the trimmed V and J ends, which lost 5 bases and 7 bases, there was a span of 11 bases. The CDR3 loop reads CSVPTGAGYTF. The DNA of the CDR3 is TGCAGCGTTCCGACAGGCGCTGGCTACACCTTC.

This sequence joins TRBV24-1 and TRBJ2-5; a weak D match, TRBD1 (6 bases). The germline gives CDR1 KGHDR, CDR2 SFDVKD. The V and J ends lost 9 bases and 5 bases respectively, with 15 bases between them. CDR3 length: 13 amino acids. CDR3 sequence reads: CATGGLSIETQYF. As DNA, the CDR3 is TGTGCCACCGGGGGCCTTAGCATCGAGACCCAGTACTTC.

This clonotype was counted a few times. The chain combines TRBV5-1 with TRBJ2-1; 7 nucleotides align to TRBD1. This CDR3 has 15 amino acids. Germline CDR1 reads SGHRS; CDR2 reads YFSETQ. J gave up 5 bases and V 4 bases, and 9 bases lay outside the gene matches. The CDR3 reads CASSGGQSSDNEQFF. The CDR3 nucleotides read TGCGCCAGCAGCGGGGGACAGTCCTCTGACAATGAGCAGTTCTTC.

This chain uses TRBV20-1 with TRBJ2-1; the D gene is possibly TRBD1 (6 bases). Looked up from germline, CDR1 is DFQATT and CDR2 is SNEGSKA (reference sequence). The CDR3 totals 11 residues. V was shortened by 6 bases and J by 6 bases, with 9 bases between the two germline ends. The CDR3 loop is CSAEQGNEQFF. In nucleotides, the CDR3 is TGCAGTGCCGAACAGGGCAATGAGCAGTTCTTC.

The chain employs TRBV5-1 and TRBJ2-3; 12 bases align to TRBD1. CDR1 is SGHRS, CDR2 YFSETQ, per germline. With V trimmed by 4 bases and J by 4 bases, 7 bases remained unmatched. The length of the CDR3 is 16 residues. The CDR3 region has the DNA TGCGCCAGCAGCCTGGGACAGGGGGCTGAGGCAGATACGCAGTATTTT. This encodes CASSLGQGAEADTQYF.

The genes are TRBV6-5 and TRBJ1-3; the D is unclear. There are 16 residues in the CDR3. The V end lost 0 bases, the J end lost 0 bases, and 9 bases lay between the germline ends. Germline assignment: CDR1 MNHEY and CDR2 SVGAGI. DNA for the CDR3: TGTGCCAGCAGTTACTCGACGTACCTCTCTGGAAACACCATATATTTT. Translated: CASSYSTYLSGNTIYF.

This clonotype was seen only a few times. The V and J genes are TRBV15 and TRBJ2-7; D is undetermined. Germline V lookup: CDR1 LNHNV, CDR2 YYDKDF (reference sequence). The CDR3 contains 12 residues. The V and J ends lost 8 bases and 3 bases respectively, with 11 bases between them. CDR3: CATGNGYYEQYF. The CDR3, as DNA: TGTGCCACCGGGAATGGGTACTACGAGCAGTACTTC.

The rearrangement uses TRBV12-3 or TRBV12-4 and TRBJ1-1; a possible D gene is TRBD1 (6 bases). This CDR3 is 16 amino acids long. V lost 0 bases, J lost 4 bases, and 15 bases lay in between. CDR3 nucleotides: TGTGCCAGCAGTTTAGCGGTGGGAGACAGGTTCACTGAAGCTTTCTTT. Residues: CASSLAVGDRFTEAFF.

The chain is built from TRBV20-1 and TRBJ2-7; D is unresolved. Per germline, CDR1 DFQATT and CDR2 SNEGSKA (reference sequence). Trimming left V 3 bases short and J 4 bases short, with 13 bases between. The CDR3 runs to 13 residues. CDR3 in DNA: TGCAGTGCTAGTTGGGCTTCTCCTTACGAGCAGTACGTC. Translation: CSASWASPYEQYV.

This chain uses TRBV7-8 with TRBJ2-4, with TRBD2 matching 8 bases. The CDR3 runs 18 residues. Trimming took 3 bases from V and 0 from J; bases not matched to a gene: 10. CDR1 and CDR2 from the germline V gene are SGHVS and FQNEAQ. The CDR3: CASSFGVAGSTAKNIQYF. The CDR3 region has the DNA TGTGCCAGCAGCTTTGGTGTAGCGGGGTCCACAGCCAAAAACATTCAGTACTTC.

The chain recombines TRBV7-9 with TRBJ2-1; a possible D gene is TRBD1 (5 bases). V was trimmed by 4 bases and J by 7 bases, leaving 8 bases between them. There are 12 residues in the CDR3. CDR1 is SEHNR, CDR2 FQNEAQ, per germline (reference sequence). For the CDR3, the DNA is TGTGCCAGCAGCTCCAGGGCGAATGAGCAGTTCTTC. Translating it yields CASSSRANEQFF.